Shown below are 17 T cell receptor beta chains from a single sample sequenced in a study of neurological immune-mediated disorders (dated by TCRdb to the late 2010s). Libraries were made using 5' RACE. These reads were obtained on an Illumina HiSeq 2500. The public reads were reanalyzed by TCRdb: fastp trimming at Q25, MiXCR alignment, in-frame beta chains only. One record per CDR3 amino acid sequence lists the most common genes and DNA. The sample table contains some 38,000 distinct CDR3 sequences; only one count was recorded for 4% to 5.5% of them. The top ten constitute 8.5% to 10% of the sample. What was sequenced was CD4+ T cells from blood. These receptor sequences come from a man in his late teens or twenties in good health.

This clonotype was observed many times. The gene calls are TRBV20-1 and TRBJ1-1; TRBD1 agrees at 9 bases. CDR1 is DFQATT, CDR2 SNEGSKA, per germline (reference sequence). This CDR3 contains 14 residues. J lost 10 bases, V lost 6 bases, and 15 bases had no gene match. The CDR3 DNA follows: TGCAGTGCAATAACACAGGGGGCGCGCTACCGAGCTTTCTTT. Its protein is CSAITQGARYRAFF.

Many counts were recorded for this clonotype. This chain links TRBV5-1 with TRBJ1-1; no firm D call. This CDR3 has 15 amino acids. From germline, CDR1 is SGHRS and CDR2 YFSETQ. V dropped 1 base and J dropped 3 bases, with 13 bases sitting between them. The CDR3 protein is CASSLFGRPDTEAFF. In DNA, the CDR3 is TGCGCCAGCAGCTTGTTTGGACGGCCCGACACTGAAGCTTTCTTT. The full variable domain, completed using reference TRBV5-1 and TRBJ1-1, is KAGVTQTPRYLIKTRGQQVTLSCSPISGHRSVSWYQQTPGQGLQFLFEYFSETQRNKGNFPGRFSGRQFSNSRSEMNVSTLELGDSALYLCASSLFGRPDTEAFFGQGTRLTVV.

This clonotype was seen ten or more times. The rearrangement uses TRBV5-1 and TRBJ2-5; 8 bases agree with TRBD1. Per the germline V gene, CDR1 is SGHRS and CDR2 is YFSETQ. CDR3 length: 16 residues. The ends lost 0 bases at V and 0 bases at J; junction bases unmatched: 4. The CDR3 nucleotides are TGCGCCAGCAGCTTGGGGACAGGGTCGTACCAAGAGACCCAGTACTTC. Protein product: CASSLGTGSYQETQYF.

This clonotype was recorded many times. This CDR3 reads CASSQIFGQGYNEQFF. The CDR3 DNA reads TGCGCCAGCAGCCAAATCTTCGGACAGGGCTACAATGAGCAGTTCTTC. This chain links TRBV5-1 with TRBJ2-1, with 8 positions matching TRBD1. Germline lookup yields CDR1 SGHRS and CDR2 YFSETQ. The CDR3 totals 16 residues. Losses at the gene ends were 4 bases for V and 3 bases for J; bases not matched to a gene: 9. Full variable domain (missing parts from reference TRBV5-1 and TRBJ2-1): KAGVTQTPRYLIKTRGQQVTLSCSPISGHRSVSWYQQTPGQGLQFLFEYFSETQRNKGNFPGRFSGRQFSNSRSEMNVSTLELGDSALYLCASSQIFGQGYNEQFFGPGTRLTVL.

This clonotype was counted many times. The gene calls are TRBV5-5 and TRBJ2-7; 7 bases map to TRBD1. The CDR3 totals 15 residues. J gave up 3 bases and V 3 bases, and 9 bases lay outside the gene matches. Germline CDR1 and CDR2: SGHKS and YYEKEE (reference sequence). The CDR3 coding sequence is TGTGCCAGCAGCTGGGGTCCGGGACAGAACTACGAGCAGTACTTC. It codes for CASSWGPGQNYEQYF. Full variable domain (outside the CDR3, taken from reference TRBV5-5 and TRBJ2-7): DAGVTQSPTHLIKTRGQQVTLRCSPISGHKSVSWYQQVLGQGPQFIFQYYEKEERGRGNFPDRFSARQFPNYSSELNVNALLLGDSALYLCASSWGPGQNYEQYFGPGTRLTVT.

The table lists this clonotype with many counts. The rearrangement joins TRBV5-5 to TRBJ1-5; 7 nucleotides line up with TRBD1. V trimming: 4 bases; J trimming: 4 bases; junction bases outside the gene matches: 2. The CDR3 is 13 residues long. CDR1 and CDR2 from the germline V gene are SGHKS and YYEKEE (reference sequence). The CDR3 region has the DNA TGTGCCAGCAGCCGGGGACAGAATCAGCCCCAGCATTTT. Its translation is CASSRGQNQPQHF.

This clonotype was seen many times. The CDR3 DNA sequence: TGCGCCAGCAGCTTGGTTTCCGGGATGGGCGAGCAGTACTTC. Translated, it gives CASSLVSGMGEQYF. The chain carries TRBV5-1 and TRBJ2-7, with D perhaps matching TRBD2 (5 bases). The CDR3 spans 14 residues. Trimming pared 0 bases from V and 6 bases from J, leaving 13 bases between. Germline CDR1 SGHRS, CDR2 YFSETQ.

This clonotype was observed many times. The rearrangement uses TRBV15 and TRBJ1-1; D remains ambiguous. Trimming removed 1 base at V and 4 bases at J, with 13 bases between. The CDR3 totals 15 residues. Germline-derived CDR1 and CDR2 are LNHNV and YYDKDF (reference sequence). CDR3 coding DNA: TGTGCCACCAGCAGAGCCCCCGGCGAGCTCACTGAAGCTTTCTTT. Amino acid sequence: CATSRAPGELTEAFF.

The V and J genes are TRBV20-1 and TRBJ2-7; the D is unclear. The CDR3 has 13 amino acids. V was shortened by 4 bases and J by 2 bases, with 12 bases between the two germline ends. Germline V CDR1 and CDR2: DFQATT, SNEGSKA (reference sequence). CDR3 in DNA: TGCAGTGCTACTTTACCGAACACCTACGAGCAGTACTTC. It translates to CSATLPNTYEQYF.

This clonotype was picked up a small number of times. The CDR3 loop is CASSRRGLPGILRLETQYF. The CDR3 nucleotides are TGTGCCAGCAGCCGAAGAGGACTTCCAGGGATTTTAAGGTTGGAGACCCAGTACTTC. The V call is TRBV11-1, the J call TRBJ2-5; D is tentatively TRBD1 or TRBD2 (5 bases each). This CDR3 contains 19 residues. Germline values: CDR1 SGHAT, CDR2 FQDESV (reference sequence). The V and J ends lost 5 bases and 5 bases respectively, with 30 bases between them.

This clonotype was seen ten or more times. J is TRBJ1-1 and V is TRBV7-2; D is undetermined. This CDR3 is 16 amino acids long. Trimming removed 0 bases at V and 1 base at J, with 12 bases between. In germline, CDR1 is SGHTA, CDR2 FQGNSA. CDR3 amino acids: CASSLAGSAGNTEAFF. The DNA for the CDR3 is TGTGCCAGCAGCTTAGCAGGGTCGGCTGGGAACACTGAAGCTTTCTTT.

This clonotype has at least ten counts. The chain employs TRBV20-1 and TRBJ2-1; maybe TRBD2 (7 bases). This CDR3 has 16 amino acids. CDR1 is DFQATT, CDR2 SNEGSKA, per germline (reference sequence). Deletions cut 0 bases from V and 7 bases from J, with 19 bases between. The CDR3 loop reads CSARDLRGGVLNEQFF. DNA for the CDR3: TGCAGTGCTAGAGATCTTAGAGGGGGGGTCCTGAATGAGCAGTTCTTC.

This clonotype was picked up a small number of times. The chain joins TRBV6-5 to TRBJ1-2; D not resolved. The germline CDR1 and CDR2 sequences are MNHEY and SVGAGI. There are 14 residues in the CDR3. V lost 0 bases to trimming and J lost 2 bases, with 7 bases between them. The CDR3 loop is CASSYSTGNYGYTF. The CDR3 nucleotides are TGTGCCAGCAGTTACTCGACGGGGAACTATGGCTACACCTTC.

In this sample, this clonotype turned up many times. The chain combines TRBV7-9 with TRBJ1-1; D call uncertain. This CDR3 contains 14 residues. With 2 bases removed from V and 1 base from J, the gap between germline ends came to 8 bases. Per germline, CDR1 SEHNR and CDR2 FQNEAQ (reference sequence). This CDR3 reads CASSLPSTNTEAFF. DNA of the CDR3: TGTGCCAGCAGCTTACCAAGCACGAACACTGAAGCTTTCTTT.

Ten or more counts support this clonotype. CDR3 DNA: TGCAGCGTTGAAGCGCAGGGGAAAAACATTCAGTACTTC. It is translated as CSVEAQGKNIQYF. This chain links TRBV29-1 with TRBJ2-4, with a possible D match to TRBD1 (6 bases). Germline V lookup: CDR1 SQVTM, CDR2 ANQGSEA. There are 13 residues in the CDR3. The ends were cut back, 1 base at V and 4 bases at J, with 8 bases in the middle.

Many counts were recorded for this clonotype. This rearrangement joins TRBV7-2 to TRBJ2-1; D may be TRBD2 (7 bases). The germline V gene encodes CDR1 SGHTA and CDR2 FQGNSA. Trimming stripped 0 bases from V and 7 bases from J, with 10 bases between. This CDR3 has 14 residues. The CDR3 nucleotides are TGTGCCAGCAGCTTAGCGCGGGGGCAGAATGAGCAGTTCTTC. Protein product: CASSLARGQNEQFF. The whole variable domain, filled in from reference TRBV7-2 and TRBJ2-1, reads GAGVSQSPSNKVTEKGKDVELRCDPISGHTALYWYRQSLGQGLEFLIYFQGNSAPDKSGLPSDRFSAERTGGSVSTLTIQRTQQEDSAVYLCASSLARGQNEQFFGPGTRLTVL.

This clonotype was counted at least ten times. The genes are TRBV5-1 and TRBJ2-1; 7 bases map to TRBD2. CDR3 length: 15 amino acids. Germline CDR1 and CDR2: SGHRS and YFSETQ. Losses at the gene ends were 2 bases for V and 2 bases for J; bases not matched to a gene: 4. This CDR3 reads CASSFQRGTYNEQFF. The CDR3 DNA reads TGCGCCAGCAGCTTCCAGCGGGGAACCTACAATGAGCAGTTCTTC.